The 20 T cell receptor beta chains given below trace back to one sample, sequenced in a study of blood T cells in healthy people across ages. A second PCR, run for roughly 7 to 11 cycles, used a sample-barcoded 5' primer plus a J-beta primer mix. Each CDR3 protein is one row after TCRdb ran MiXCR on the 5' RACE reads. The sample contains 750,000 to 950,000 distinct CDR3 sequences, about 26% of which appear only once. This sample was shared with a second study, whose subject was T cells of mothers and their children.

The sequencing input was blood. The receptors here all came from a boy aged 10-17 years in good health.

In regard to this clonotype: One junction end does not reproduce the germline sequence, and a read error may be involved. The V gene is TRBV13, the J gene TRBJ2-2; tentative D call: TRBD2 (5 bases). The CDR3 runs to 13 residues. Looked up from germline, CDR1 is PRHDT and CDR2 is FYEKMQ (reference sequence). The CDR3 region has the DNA TGTGCCAGCAGCTTATCCCATACCGGGGAGCCGTTTTTT. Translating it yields CASSLSHTGEPFF.

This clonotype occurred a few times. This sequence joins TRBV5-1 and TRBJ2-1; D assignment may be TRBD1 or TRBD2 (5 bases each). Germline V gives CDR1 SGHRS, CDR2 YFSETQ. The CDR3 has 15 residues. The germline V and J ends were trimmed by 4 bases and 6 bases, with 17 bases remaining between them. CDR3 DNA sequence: TGCGCCAGCAGCCTTCTAGCAGGGTTAGTCAATGAGCAGTTCTTC. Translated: CASSLLAGLVNEQFF.

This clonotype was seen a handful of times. The CDR3 region is CASSLDLQGATQYF. CDR3 nucleotide sequence: TGTGCCAGCAGCTTGGACTTGCAGGGTGCGACCCAGTACTTC. This rearrangement joins TRBV5-6 to TRBJ2-5; D is perhaps TRBD1 (5 bases). The CDR3 has 14 amino acids. The germline V gene encodes CDR1 SGHDT and CDR2 YYEEEE. The V and J ends lost 0 bases and 7 bases respectively, with 13 bases between them.

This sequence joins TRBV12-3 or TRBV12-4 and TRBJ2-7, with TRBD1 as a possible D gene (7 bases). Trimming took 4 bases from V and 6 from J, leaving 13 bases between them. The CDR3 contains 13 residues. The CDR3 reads CASSSAGGGEQYF. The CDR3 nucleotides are TGTGCCAGCAGTTCAGCAGGGGGAGGCGAGCAGTACTTC.

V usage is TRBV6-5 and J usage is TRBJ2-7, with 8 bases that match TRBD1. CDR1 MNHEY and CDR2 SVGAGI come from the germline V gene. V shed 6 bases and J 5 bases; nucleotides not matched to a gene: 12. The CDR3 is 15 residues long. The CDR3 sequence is CASRPTGGQSHEQYF. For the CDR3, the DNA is TGTGCCAGCAGGCCAACAGGGGGTCAGTCACACGAGCAGTACTTC.

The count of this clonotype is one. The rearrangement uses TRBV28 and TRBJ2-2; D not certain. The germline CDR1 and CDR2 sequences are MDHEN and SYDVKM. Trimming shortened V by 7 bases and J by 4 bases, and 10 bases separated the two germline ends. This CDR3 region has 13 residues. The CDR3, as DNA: TGTGCCAGCATCCACTCGGGCACCGGGGAGCTGTTTTTT. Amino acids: CASIHSGTGELFF.

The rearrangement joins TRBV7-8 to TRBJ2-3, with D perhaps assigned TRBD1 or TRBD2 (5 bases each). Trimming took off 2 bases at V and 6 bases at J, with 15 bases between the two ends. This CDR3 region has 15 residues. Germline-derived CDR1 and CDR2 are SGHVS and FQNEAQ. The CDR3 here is CASSLSATGRDTQYF. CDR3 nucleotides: TGTGCCAGCAGCTTATCGGCGACGGGGCGGGATACGCAGTATTTT.

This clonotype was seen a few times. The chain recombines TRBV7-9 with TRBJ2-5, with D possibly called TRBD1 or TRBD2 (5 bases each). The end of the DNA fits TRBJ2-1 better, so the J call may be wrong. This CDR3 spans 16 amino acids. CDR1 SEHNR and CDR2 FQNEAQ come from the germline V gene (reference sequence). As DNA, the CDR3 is TGTGCCAGCAGCCCCCCCGGGGCTCCACTACCACATGAGCAGTTCTTC. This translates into CASSPPGAPLPHEQFF.

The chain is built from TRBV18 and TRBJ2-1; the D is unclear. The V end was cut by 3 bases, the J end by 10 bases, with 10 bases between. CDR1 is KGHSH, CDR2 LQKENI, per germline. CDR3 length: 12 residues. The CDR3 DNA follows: TGTGCCAGCTCACCGGCAGCCAGGGAGCAGTTCTTC. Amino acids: CASSPAAREQFF.

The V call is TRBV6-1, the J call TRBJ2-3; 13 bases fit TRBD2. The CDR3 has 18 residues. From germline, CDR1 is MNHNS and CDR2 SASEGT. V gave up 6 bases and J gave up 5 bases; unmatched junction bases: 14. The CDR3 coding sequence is TGTGCCAGCAGCGGACTAGCGGGGGCCCCGCACGTTGGAGATACGCAGTATTTT. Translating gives CASSGLAGAPHVGDTQYF.

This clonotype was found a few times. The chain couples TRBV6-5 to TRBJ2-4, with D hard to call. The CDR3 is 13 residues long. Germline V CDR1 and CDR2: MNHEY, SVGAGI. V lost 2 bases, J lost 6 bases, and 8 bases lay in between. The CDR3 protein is CASSYQARNIQYF. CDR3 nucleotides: TGTGCCAGCAGTTACCAGGCGAGAAACATTCAGTACTTC.

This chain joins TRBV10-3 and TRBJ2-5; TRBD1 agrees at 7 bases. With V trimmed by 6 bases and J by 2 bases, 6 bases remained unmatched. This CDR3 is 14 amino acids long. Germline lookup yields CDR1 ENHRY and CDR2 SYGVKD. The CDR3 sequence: CAIRSGTDQETQYF. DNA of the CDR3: TGTGCCATCAGGTCCGGGACAGATCAAGAGACCCAGTACTTC.

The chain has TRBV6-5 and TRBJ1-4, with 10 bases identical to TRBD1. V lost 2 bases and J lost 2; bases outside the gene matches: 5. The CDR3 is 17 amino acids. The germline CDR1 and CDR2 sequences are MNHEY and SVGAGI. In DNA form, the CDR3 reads TGTGCCAGCAGTTACCCGGGACAGGGGATGACTAATGAAAAACTGTTTTTT. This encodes CASSYPGQGMTNEKLFF.

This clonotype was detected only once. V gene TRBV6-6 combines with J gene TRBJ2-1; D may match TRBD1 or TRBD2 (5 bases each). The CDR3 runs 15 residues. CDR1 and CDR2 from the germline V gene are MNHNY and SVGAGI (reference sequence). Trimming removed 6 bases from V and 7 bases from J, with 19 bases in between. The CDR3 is CASSREGSEGNEQFF. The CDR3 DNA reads TGTGCCAGCAGCCGAGAGGGAAGTGAGGGGAATGAGCAGTTCTTC.

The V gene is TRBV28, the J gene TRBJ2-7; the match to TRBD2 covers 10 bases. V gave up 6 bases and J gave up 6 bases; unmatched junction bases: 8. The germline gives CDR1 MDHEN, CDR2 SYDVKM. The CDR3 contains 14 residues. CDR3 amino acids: CASRLAGAASEQYF. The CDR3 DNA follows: TGTGCCAGCAGGCTAGCGGGGGCTGCTAGCGAGCAGTACTTC.

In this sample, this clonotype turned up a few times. CDR3 nucleotide sequence: TGCGCCAGCAGTGAGTCGACAGGGGGCTACGAGCAGTACTTC. Amino acids: CASSESTGGYEQYF. The chain employs TRBV10-1 and TRBJ2-7; 9 bases are a match to TRBD1. CDR1 and CDR2 from the germline V gene are WNHNN and SYGVQD (reference sequence). Germline trimming cut 0 bases from V and 3 bases from J; bases unmatched to any gene: 0. The length of the CDR3 is 14 residues.

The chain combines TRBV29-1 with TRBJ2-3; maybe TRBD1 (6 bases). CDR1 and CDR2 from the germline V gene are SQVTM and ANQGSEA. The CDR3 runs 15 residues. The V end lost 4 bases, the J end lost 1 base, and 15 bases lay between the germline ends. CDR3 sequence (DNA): TGCAGCGTTGTTGTGTCAGGACAGCGCACAGATACGCAGTATTTT. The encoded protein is CSVVVSGQRTDTQYF.

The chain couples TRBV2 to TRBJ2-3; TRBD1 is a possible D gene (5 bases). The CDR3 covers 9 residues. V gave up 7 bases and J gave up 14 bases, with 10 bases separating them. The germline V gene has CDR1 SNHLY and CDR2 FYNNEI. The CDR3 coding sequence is TGTGCCAGCATAAGGGGTTCGTATTTT. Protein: CASIRGSYF.

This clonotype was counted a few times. CDR3 loop: CASSQAGNEKLFF. In DNA form, the CDR3 reads TGTGCCAGCAGCCAAGCCGGGAATGAAAAACTGTTTTTT. This chain links TRBV3-1 with TRBJ1-4; no clear D. This CDR3 has 13 amino acids. Trimming shortened V by 1 base and J by 5 bases, and 5 bases separated the two germline ends. Germline-derived CDR1 and CDR2 are LGHDT and YNNKEL (reference sequence).

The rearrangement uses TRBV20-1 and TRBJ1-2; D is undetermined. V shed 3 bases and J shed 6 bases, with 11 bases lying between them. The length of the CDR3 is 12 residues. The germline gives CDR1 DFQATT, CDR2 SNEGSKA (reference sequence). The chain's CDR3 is CSASMSADGYTF. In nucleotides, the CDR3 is TGCAGTGCTAGTATGTCGGCGGATGGCTACACCTTC.